This T cell receptor beta chain is from a study of blood T cell repertoires in COVID-19. On the study more broadly: Some COVID-19 samples were acute and others convalescent; all came from the United States, Italy and Spain.

This CDR3 region has 11 residues. V was cut by 6 bases and J by 6 bases, with 11 bases left in between. Germline-derived CDR1 and CDR2 are DFQATT and SNEGSKA (reference sequence). TCRdb keeps only in-frame clones here, not all; method: immunoSEQ multiplex PCR. Of more than 250,000 clones in the sample, 88% are singletons; the top ten hold around 0.67%. The V and J genes are TRBV20-1 and TRBJ1-1, with D possibly TRBD1 on 6 matching bases. The source of this sequence is a human donor in a cohort sampled during active COVID-19. The specimen was peripheral blood. CDR3 protein: CSADEGAEAFF. The CDR3 DNA follows: TGCAGTGCGGACGAGGGGGCTGAAGCTTTCTTT.